This T cell receptor (beta chain) comes out of a study of blood T cell repertoires in COVID-19. The protocol was immunoSEQ multiplex PCR, while the TCRdb copy is restricted to in-frame clones and leaves out a portion. Altogether approximately 210,000 clones are present, around 80% being singletons, with the ten largest covering about 12%. Ten or more counts support this clone. The CDR3 runs 13 residues. Germline V gene sequence: CDR1 MNHEY, CDR2 SVGEGT. The V and J ends lost 2 bases and 6 bases respectively, with 10 bases between them. The rearrangement links TRBV6-2 or TRBV6-3 to TRBJ1-1; tentatively, D is TRBD1 (6 bases). Sequenced material: peripheral blood. The origin of this receptor is a middle-aged woman with acute or convalescent COVID-19. As DNA, the CDR3 is TGTGCCAGCAGTTACCTCAGACAGGCTGAAGCTTTCTTT. Residues: CASSYLRQAEAFF.